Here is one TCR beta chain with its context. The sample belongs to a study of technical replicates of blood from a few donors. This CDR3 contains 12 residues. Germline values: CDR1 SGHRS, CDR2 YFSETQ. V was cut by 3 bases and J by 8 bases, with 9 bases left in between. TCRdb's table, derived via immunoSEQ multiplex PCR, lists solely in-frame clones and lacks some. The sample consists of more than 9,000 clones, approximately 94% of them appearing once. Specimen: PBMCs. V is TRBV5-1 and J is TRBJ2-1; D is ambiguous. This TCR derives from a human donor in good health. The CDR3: CASSSPTHEQFF. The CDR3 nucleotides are TGCGCCAGCAGCTCGCCTACTCATGAGCAGTTCTTC.